The clone carrying this T cell receptor (beta chain) is termed medium-sized. Its antigen is undetermined. Time point noted: sample taken at primary tumor resection. The input material, whole RNA from tumor, nontumor lung or frozen PBMC, was sequenced unsorted. Samples were obtained from roughly 65 donors, all untreated early-stage non-small cell lung cancer patients. This record comes from a study of spatial heterogeneity in lung cancer. Study as a whole: Raw sequencing reads included, on average, more than 8.5 appearances of each unique TCR and UMI combination.

The CDR3 extends over 13 amino acids. V was cut by 6 bases and J by 0 bases, with 9 bases left in between. Per germline, CDR1 SSHAT and CDR2 FNYEAQ (reference sequence). General study points: There were more appearances of ubiquitous expanded tumor TCRs in blood at resection than at follow-up.

Every individual TCR cDNA molecule carried its own unique molecular identifier, which allowed correction of PCR and sequencing errors. TCRdb recomputed calls from the 5' RACE reads with MiXCR, one row per CDR3 protein. The data contain fewer than 3,000 distinct CDR3 sequences, more than 30% of them seen just once; the ten biggest clones take up around 68%. The receptor's source is a male donor with early-stage non-small cell lung cancer. The sequencing used PBMCs, collected at surgery. J is TRBJ2-7 and V is TRBV7-7; D is unresolved. CDR3 region: CASSSSSSYEQYF. CDR3 in DNA: TGTGCCAGCAGTTCCTCCAGCTCCTACGAGCAGTACTTC.